A single sample is the source of the 21 T cell receptor beta chains below, sequenced in a study of OX40 agonist ivuxolimab in advanced cancers. Method: immunoSEQ multiplex PCR; TCRdb's copy keeps in-frame clones and lacks some. In the table there are under 80,000 clones, roughly 85% of which are singletons. Source: CD4+ or CD8+ T cells sorted from blood, taken in a trial of the OX40 agonist ivuxolimab. The receptors originated from an adult with an advanced solid tumor such as melanoma, head and neck, liver or kidney cancer.

V and J are TRBV25-1 and TRBJ1-1; D gene uncertain. V was shortened by 3 bases and J by 3 bases, with 5 bases between the two germline ends. This CDR3 region has 12 residues. The germline CDR1 and CDR2 sequences are MGHDK and SYGVNS. The CDR3: CASSDPHTEAFF. Here the CDR3 DNA reads TGTGCCAGCAGTGATCCCCACACTGAAGCTTTCTTT.

This clone was counted a single time. The chain employs TRBV7-3 and TRBJ2-7, with D perhaps matching TRBD2 (7 bases). Germline values: CDR1 SGHTA, CDR2 FQGTGA. The CDR3 extends over 15 amino acids. V was shortened by 4 bases and J by 3 bases, with 16 bases between the two germline ends. This chain's CDR3 is CASSSPGGPGYEQYF. CDR3 DNA sequence: TGTGCCAGCAGCTCCCCCGGGGGGCCGGGCTACGAGCAGTACTTC.

The chain employs TRBV7-9 and TRBJ2-5; D is unclear. The CDR3 loop spans 12 amino acids. Germline values: CDR1 SEHNR, CDR2 FQNEAQ (reference sequence). Trimming left V 5 bases short and J 2 bases short, with 6 bases between. The CDR3 nucleotides are TGTGCCAGCAGCGGCCCTCAAGAGACCCAGTACTTC. This gives the protein CASSGPQETQYF.

The chain employs TRBV11-2 and TRBJ2-1; 10 positions agree with TRBD2. V lost 5 bases to trimming and J lost 8 bases; unmatched junction nucleotides: 9. Per the germline V gene, CDR1 is SGHAT and CDR2 is FQNNGV. The length of the CDR3 is 15 residues. This chain's CDR3 is CASSQALAGADEQFF. The CDR3 DNA reads TGTGCCAGCAGCCAGGCGCTAGCGGGAGCGGATGAGCAGTTCTTC.

This rearrangement joins TRBV7-6 to TRBJ1-2; tentatively, D is TRBD1 (5 bases). V dropped 5 bases and J dropped 4 bases, with 14 bases sitting between them. The CDR3 is 14 residues long. Per germline, CDR1 SGHVS and CDR2 FNYEAQ. CDR3 sequence: CASSKGQQAYGYTF. The CDR3 nucleotides are TGTGCCAGCAGCAAAGGACAACAAGCCTATGGCTACACCTTC.

In this sample, this clone turned up once. V is TRBV19 and J is TRBJ2-7; either TRBD1 or TRBD2 may fit D (5 bases each). Trimming stripped 4 bases from V and 3 bases from J, with 13 bases between. The CDR3 is 14 residues long. CDR1 is LNHDA, CDR2 SQIVND, per germline (reference sequence). The CDR3 DNA is TGTGCCAGTAGTAAGGGGACGCGCAACTACGAGCAGTACTTC. Its protein product is CASSKGTRNYEQYF.

The chain couples TRBV6-1 to TRBJ2-7, with D maybe TRBD2 (6 bases). CDR3 length: 13 amino acids. The germline CDR1 and CDR2 sequences are MNHNS and SASEGT. The V end lost 6 bases, the J end lost 2 bases, and 11 bases lay between the germline ends. The CDR3 loop reads CASRRDGTYEQYF. CDR3 DNA: TGTGCCAGCAGGCGGGACGGTACCTACGAGCAGTACTTC.

The chain recombines TRBV2 with TRBJ2-3; TRBD2 aligns across 9 bases. Germline V gene sequence: CDR1 SNHLY, CDR2 FYNNEI. This CDR3 is 14 amino acids long. Unmatched junction bases numbered 7, after V lost 6 bases and J lost 6 bases. In nucleotides, the CDR3 is TGTGCCAGCAGAGGCGGGAGGGCCGGGGATACGCAGTATTTT. This gives the protein CASRGGRAGDTQYF.

The chain is built from TRBV28 and TRBJ2-7; D is possibly TRBD1 (6 bases). The germline CDR1 and CDR2 sequences are MDHEN and SYDVKM. The CDR3 length is 14 residues. The V end was cut by 8 bases, the J end by 0 bases, with 14 bases between. CDR3 bases: TGTGCCAGCGGCAGGACAGATGCCTCCTACGAGCAGTACTTC. The encoded protein is CASGRTDASYEQYF. Using reference TRBV28 and TRBJ2-7 for the parts outside the CDR3, the full variable domain is DVKVTQSSRYLVKRTGEKVFLECVQDMDHENMFWYRQDPGLGLRLIYFSYDVKMKEKGDIPEGYSVSREKKERFSLILESASTNQTSMYLCASGRTDASYEQYFGPGTRLTVT.

The V and J genes are TRBV6-6 and TRBJ2-1; 8 bases agree with TRBD2. Germline lookup yields CDR1 MNHNY and CDR2 SVGAGI (reference sequence). Unmatched junction bases numbered 6, after V lost 7 bases and J lost 7 bases. The CDR3 spans 13 residues. This CDR3 is CASNPGGKNEQFF. CDR3 nucleotide sequence: TGTGCCAGCAATCCGGGAGGGAAAAATGAGCAGTTCTTC.

The chain links TRBV11-3 to TRBJ2-1; 8 nucleotides align to TRBD2. The CDR3 extends over 17 amino acids. CDR1 is SGHNT and CDR2 is YENEEA in the germline V gene. The trim removed 1 base at V and 0 bases at J, leaving 5 bases unmatched. CDR3 bases: TGTGCCAGCAGCTTAGGGACTAGCAGCGACTCCTACAATGAGCAGTTCTTC. As protein: CASSLGTSSDSYNEQFF.

This chain's CDR3 is CASEQGGTDTQYF. The CDR3 DNA reads as TGTGCCAGTGAGCAGGGTGGCACAGATACGCAGTATTTT. The chain combines TRBV19 with TRBJ2-3; perhaps TRBD1 as D (5 bases). The ends were cut back, 8 bases at V and 1 base at J, with 10 bases in the middle. The length of the CDR3 is 13 residues. Per the germline V gene, CDR1 is LNHDA and CDR2 is SQIVND (reference sequence).

This sequence joins TRBV7-8 and TRBJ1-6; 9 bases are shared with TRBD1. The CDR3 runs 15 residues. V shed 3 bases and J 9 bases; nucleotides not matched to a gene: 6. Germline CDR1 is SGHVS and CDR2 is FQNEAQ. CDR3 loop: CASSFRDRALSPLHF. CDR3 bases: TGTGCCAGCAGCTTCCGGGACAGGGCCCTTTCACCCCTCCACTTT.

V usage is TRBV7-9 and J usage is TRBJ2-1, with TRBD2 identical over 14 bases. The germline gives CDR1 SEHNR, CDR2 FQNEAQ (reference sequence). The CDR3 is made up of 17 amino acids. Trimming cost V 6 bases and J 5 bases; bases outside gene matches: 9. CDR3: CASSSTGTSGSNNEQFF. The CDR3 DNA sequence: TGTGCCAGCAGTTCTACCGGGACTAGCGGGAGTAACAATGAGCAGTTCTTC.

A word on this clone: Mismatch with germline at one junction end may stem from a read error. This chain links TRBV7-7 with TRBJ2-1; D ambiguous. CDR3 size: 13 residues. Germline V gene lookup returns CDR1 SSHAT and CDR2 FNYEAQ (reference sequence). The CDR3 spells CASSLSEYNEQFF. CDR3 coding DNA: TGTGCTAGCAGCTTATCAGAGTACAATGAGCAGTTCTTC.

V gene TRBV10-2 combines with J gene TRBJ2-1; TRBD2 matches 7 bases. Germline-derived CDR1 and CDR2 are WSHSY and SAAADI. The length of the CDR3 is 13 residues. The trim removed 6 bases at V and 6 bases at J, leaving 5 bases unmatched. Here the CDR3 DNA reads TGCGCCAGCAGGTATCTAGCGGCCAATGAGCAGTTCTTC. It specifies CASRYLAANEQFF.

In this sample, this clone turned up a few times. The chain joins TRBV1 to TRBJ2-7; the D segment call TRBD1 is taken from the table without a DNA check. TRBV1 is tagged as a pseudogene. The CDR3 sequence is 15 residues long. CDR3 sequence (DNA): TGCACCAGCACCCAAACAGGGGGCGCCTCCGGCGAGCAGTACTTC. It specifies CTSTQTGGASGEQYF.

A single count supports this clone. This chain connects TRBV19 to TRBJ1-4; weak D call: TRBD1 (5 bases). The V and J ends lost 0 bases and 10 bases respectively, with 12 bases between them. The CDR3 covers 14 residues. Germline-derived CDR1 and CDR2 are LNHDA and SQIVND (reference sequence). The CDR3, as DNA: TGTGCCAGTAGTATAGATTTCGGGGGGGGAAAACTGTTTTTT. This gives the protein CASSIDFGGGKLFF.

The J gene is TRBJ2-5, the V gene TRBV5-1, with 10 bases matching TRBD2. This CDR3 comprises 15 residues. Germline V gene data show CDR1 as SGHRS and CDR2 as YFSETQ. The V gene end was trimmed by 0 bases and the J gene end by 5 bases; junction bases not matched to a gene: 4. The CDR3 spells CASSLGGTSEETQYF. The CDR3 DNA is TGCGCCAGCAGCTTGGGAGGGACTAGCGAGGAGACCCAGTACTTC.

The rearrangement joins TRBV29-1 to TRBJ1-3; D unclear. CDR3 length equals 13 residues. V was shortened by 4 bases and J by 0 bases, with 7 bases between the two germline ends. The germline V gene has CDR1 SQVTM and CDR2 ANQGSEA. The DNA of the CDR3 is TGCAGCGTTGTTCCGAGCTCTGGAAACACCATATATTTT. Residues: CSVVPSSGNTIYF.

The chain recombines TRBV10-1 with TRBJ2-3; D not resolved. The germline V and J ends were trimmed by 0 bases and 8 bases, with 9 bases remaining between them. The CDR3 loop spans 13 amino acids. Germline CDR1 and CDR2: WNHNN and SYGVQD (reference sequence). CDR3 DNA: TGCGCCAGCAGTGAGTCAAGTCCCCCTACGCAGTATTTT. Translation gives CASSESSPPTQYF.